The 31 T cell receptor beta chains below all came from one sample that was sequenced in a study of T cell responses to AZD1222 COVID-19 vaccine. Repertoires were generated with immunoSEQ multiplex PCR, while TCRdb's copy carries only in-frame clones and drops some. Among 100,000 to 120,000 clones listed, roughly 89% were seen once. The sequences come from peripheral blood, collected 28 days after the second AZD1222 dose. All receptors derive from an adult who received the AZD1222 COVID-19 vaccine.

The sample holds a few counts of this clone. The chain is built from TRBV24-1 and TRBJ2-2; 11 nucleotides align to TRBD2. V lost 7 bases to trimming and J lost 3 bases; unmatched junction nucleotides: 0. The germline V gene encodes CDR1 KGHDR and CDR2 SFDVKD. This CDR3 has 14 residues. CDR3 region: CATRTSGDTGELFF. The CDR3 DNA reads TGTGCCACCAGGACTAGCGGGGACACCGGGGAGCTGTTTTTT.

This chain links TRBV19 with TRBJ2-3, with TRBD2 identical over 7 bases. The CDR3 contains 13 residues. V dropped 6 bases and J dropped 2; count of bases not matched to a gene: 2. Looked up from germline, CDR1 is LNHDA and CDR2 is SQIVND (reference sequence). The CDR3: CASRLAATDTQYF. DNA for the CDR3: TGTGCCAGTAGGCTAGCGGCCACAGATACGCAGTATTTT.

V is TRBV7-2 and J is TRBJ1-1, with D maybe TRBD1 (6 bases). The V end was cut by 5 bases, the J end by 7 bases, with 17 bases between. CDR1 is SGHTA and CDR2 is FQGNSA in the germline V gene. This CDR3 is built from 14 residues. CDR3 sequence (DNA): TGTGCCAGCAGCCTAGGGGGGGTAAGCTTTGAAGCTTTCTTT. This encodes CASSLGGVSFEAFF.

The CDR3 spells CASRQGVGTQYF. The CDR3 coding sequence is TGTGCCAGCAGGCAGGGAGTTGGGACCCAGTACTTC. The chain carries TRBV6-5 and TRBJ2-5; either TRBD1 or TRBD2 may supply D (5 bases each). The length of the CDR3 is 12 residues. The ends were cut back, 6 bases at V and 7 bases at J, with 12 bases in the middle. Germline V CDR1 and CDR2: MNHEY, SVGAGI.

The rearrangement uses TRBV3-1 (or the pseudogene TRBV3-2) and TRBJ1-1; D is possibly TRBD1 (5 bases). Germline V gene sequence: CDR1 LGHDT, CDR2 YNNKEL (reference sequence). This CDR3 is built from 13 residues. Trimming stripped 6 bases from V and 3 bases from J, with 11 bases between. The CDR3 region is CASRPGGDTEAFF. For the CDR3, the DNA is TGTGCCAGCAGACCCGGGGGGGACACTGAAGCTTTCTTT.

The chain joins TRBV2 to TRBJ2-2; 7 bases align to TRBD2. Trimming at V came to 6 bases and at J to 2 bases, leaving 3 bases not matched to a gene. There are 14 residues in the CDR3. Germline CDR1 SNHLY, CDR2 FYNNEI. The CDR3 region has the DNA TGTGCCAGCAGGGGACTAACTAACACCGGGGAGCTGTTTTTT. Encoded protein: CASRGLTNTGELFF.

The chain is built from TRBV5-6 and TRBJ1-1; D unclear. V was cut by 2 bases and J by 2 bases, with 7 bases left in between. The CDR3 consists of 13 residues. Germline V CDR1 and CDR2: SGHDT, YYEEEE. CDR3 in amino acids: CASSFQSNTEAFF. DNA of the CDR3: TGTGCCAGCAGCTTCCAGAGTAACACTGAAGCTTTCTTT.

This rearrangement joins TRBV4-1 to TRBJ1-4; a possible D gene is TRBD1 (6 bases). Per germline, CDR1 MGHRA and CDR2 YSYEKL. The CDR3 totals 15 residues. The ends were cut back, 6 bases at V and 6 bases at J, with 17 bases in the middle. The CDR3 region has the DNA TGCGCCAGCAGTTGGAGGGGGAGGGAGGATGAAAAACTGTTTTTT. It yields the protein CASSWRGREDEKLFF.

The J gene is TRBJ2-1, the V gene TRBV7-9; 7 nucleotides line up with TRBD1. V lost 6 bases and J lost 2; bases outside the gene matches: 10. Germline V gives CDR1 SEHNR, CDR2 FQNEAQ (reference sequence). CDR3 length: 16 residues. The CDR3 protein is CASSRGQAWAYNEQFF. The DNA for the CDR3 is TGTGCCAGCAGTCGCGGACAGGCCTGGGCCTACAATGAGCAGTTCTTC.

This rearrangement joins TRBV19 to TRBJ1-1, with a weak D call TRBD1 (5 bases). Trimming removed 5 bases at V and 4 bases at J, with 11 bases between. The CDR3 consists of 13 residues. Per germline, CDR1 LNHDA and CDR2 SQIVND (reference sequence). This chain's CDR3 is CASSPDSSTEAFF. Written as DNA, the CDR3 is TGTGCCAGTAGTCCCGACAGTTCCACTGAAGCTTTCTTT.

This clone is a singleton in its sample. The chain employs TRBV24-1 and TRBJ2-3; D unclear. V was clipped by 0 bases and J by 4 bases, with 13 bases between them. Germline CDR1 is KGHDR and CDR2 is SFDVKD. This CDR3 comprises 16 residues. DNA for the CDR3: TGTGCCACCAGTGATTTGGACTCGGGTCTGTCAGATACGCAGTATTTT. It encodes CATSDLDSGLSDTQYF.

The chain combines TRBV7-2 with TRBJ1-2, with a weak D call TRBD1 (6 bases). The CDR3 contains 13 residues. Per the germline V gene, CDR1 is SGHTA and CDR2 is FQGNSA. The V and J ends lost 8 bases and 11 bases respectively, with 21 bases between them. The CDR3 here is CASSPRRTEYYTF. CDR3 nucleotides: TGTGCCAGCTCCCCTCGTAGGACAGAGTATTACACCTTC.

This sequence joins TRBV11-1 and TRBJ2-5, with D perhaps matching TRBD1 (5 bases). The CDR3 is 14 residues long. Germline V gene sequence: CDR1 SGHAT, CDR2 FQDESV (reference sequence). V was cut by 4 bases and J by 7 bases, with 16 bases left in between. The CDR3, as DNA: TGTGCCAGCAGCTCGGTAGGGGCAGGTGGGACCCAGTACTTC. It yields the protein CASSSVGAGGTQYF.

The chain uses TRBV4-1 and TRBJ2-7, with 9 bases lining up with TRBD1. Germline trimming cut 4 bases from V and 2 bases from J; bases unmatched to any gene: 6. The CDR3 has 15 amino acids. The V gene's germline CDR1 is MGHRA and CDR2 YSYEKL. CDR3 region: CASSRGQGTTYEQYF. DNA for the CDR3: TGCGCCAGCAGCCGCGGACAGGGGACGACCTACGAGCAGTACTTC.

This sequence joins TRBV6-1 and TRBJ2-2; 8 nucleotides align to TRBD2. V lost 3 bases to trimming and J lost 5 bases; unmatched junction nucleotides: 8. The CDR3 has 16 amino acids. In germline, CDR1 is MNHNS, CDR2 SASEGT. This CDR3 reads CASSDLAGGSTGELFF. CDR3 sequence (DNA): TGTGCCAGCAGTGACTTGGCGGGAGGTTCTACCGGGGAGCTGTTTTTT.

The rearrangement uses TRBV7-3 and TRBJ1-1; D is ambiguous. This CDR3 region has 15 residues. The V end lost 5 bases, the J end lost 1 base, and 14 bases lay between the germline ends. Germline V CDR1 and CDR2: SGHTA, FQGTGA. CDR3 DNA: TGTGCCAGCAGCCCGCACGGGAGGGAGAACACTGAAGCTTTCTTT. This gives the protein CASSPHGRENTEAFF.

A few counts support this clone. This sequence joins TRBV28 and TRBJ2-2; 9 positions match TRBD1. The J segment lost 6 bases and the V segment lost 5 bases, leaving 4 bases of the junction unmatched. Germline V gene data show CDR1 as MDHEN and CDR2 as SYDVKM. This CDR3 contains 14 residues. DNA for the CDR3: TGTGCCAGCAGTAACCGGGACAGGGCCGGGGAGCTGTTTTTT. This codes for CASSNRDRAGELFF.

The V gene is TRBV9, the J gene TRBJ2-1; the D gene is possibly TRBD2 (6 bases). Germline loops: CDR1 SGDLS, CDR2 YYNGEE. Trimming shortened V by 0 bases and J by 8 bases, and 15 bases separated the two germline ends. The CDR3 loop spans 15 amino acids. The CDR3 DNA reads as TGTGCCAGCAGCGTAGCTACTGGAGGGGCATATGAGCAGTTCTTC. Translation: CASSVATGGAYEQFF. The full variable domain, completed using reference TRBV9 and TRBJ2-1, is DSGVTQTPKHLITATGQRVTLRCSPRSGDLSVYWYQQSLDQGLQFLIQYYNGEERAKGNILERFSAQQFPDLHSELNLSSLELGDSALYFCASSVATGGAYEQFFGPGTRLTVL.

About this clone itself: Other DNA sequences in the same sample also yield this CDR3. This sequence joins TRBV28 and TRBJ1-5; D is uncertain. Trimming removed 6 bases at V and 0 bases at J, with 3 bases between. There are 12 residues in the CDR3. CDR1 and CDR2 from the germline V gene are MDHEN and SYDVKM. The CDR3: CASRYSNQPQHF. CDR3 DNA: TGTGCCAGCAGATATAGCAATCAGCCCCAGCATTTT.

The J gene is TRBJ2-3, the V gene TRBV5-4, with 8 bases aligning to TRBD1. The V and J ends lost 5 bases and 4 bases, in that order; junction bases with no gene match: 6. The CDR3 length is 14 residues. Germline-derived CDR1 and CDR2 are SGHNT and YYREEE (reference sequence). The CDR3 is CASSQGAGADTQYF. CDR3 DNA sequence: TGTGCCAGCAGTCAGGGGGCGGGCGCAGATACGCAGTATTTT.

J is TRBJ1-5 and V is TRBV2; 7 nucleotides match TRBD1. The CDR3 spans 16 residues. V lost 5 bases to trimming and J lost 7 bases; unmatched junction nucleotides: 14. Germline assignment: CDR1 SNHLY and CDR2 FYNNEI. CDR3 sequence: CASSPPDRAIDQPQHF. In nucleotides, the CDR3 is TGTGCCAGCAGTCCTCCCGACAGGGCGATCGACCAGCCCCAGCATTTT.

The J gene is TRBJ1-2, the V gene TRBV28, with no clear D. Trimming removed 9 bases at V and 5 bases at J, with 16 bases between. Germline assignment: CDR1 MDHEN and CDR2 SYDVKM. The CDR3 loop spans 13 amino acids. CDR3 sequence: CASRSLGVYGYTF. The CDR3 region has the DNA TGTGCCAGTAGAAGTCTTGGGGTTTATGGCTACACCTTC.

The chain is built from TRBV28 and TRBJ2-3, with 12 bases lining up with TRBD1. CDR1 and CDR2 from the germline V gene are MDHEN and SYDVKM. The CDR3 covers 15 residues. V shed 2 bases, J shed 6 bases, and the junction held 3 bases outside the gene matches. CDR3 amino acids: CASSLGGQGADTQYF. For the CDR3, the DNA is TGTGCCAGCAGTTTAGGGGGACAGGGGGCCGATACGCAGTATTTT.

The V call is TRBV28, the J call TRBJ2-1; D could derive from TRBD1 or TRBD2 (5 bases each). With 2 bases removed from V and 0 bases from J, the gap between germline ends came to 20 bases. This CDR3 has 19 amino acids. CDR1 is MDHEN and CDR2 is SYDVKM in the germline V gene. The CDR3: CASSLKQGRSGGSYNEQFF. CDR3 nucleotide sequence: TGTGCCAGCAGTTTAAAGCAGGGAAGAAGTGGAGGCTCCTACAATGAGCAGTTCTTC.

This clone was found once. Here the CDR3 reads CASSILSGSGETQYF. The CDR3 DNA reads as TGCGCCAGCAGCATTTTAAGCGGGAGTGGAGAGACCCAGTACTTC. V is TRBV5-1 and J is TRBJ2-5; 8 bases fit TRBD2. CDR1 is SGHRS, CDR2 YFSETQ, per germline. The CDR3 extends over 15 amino acids. The ends lost 4 bases at V and 4 bases at J; junction bases unmatched: 9.

The chain carries TRBV5-1 and TRBJ1-2; no definite D call. CDR3 length equals 14 residues. Germline assignment: CDR1 SGHRS and CDR2 YFSETQ. V gave up 2 bases and J gave up 0 bases, with 8 bases separating them. The CDR3 DNA reads TGCGCCAGCAGCTTTGCAGGAACTAACTATGGCTACACCTTC. Translation: CASSFAGTNYGYTF.

V usage is TRBV10-2 and J usage is TRBJ1-1; D perhaps matches TRBD1 (5 bases). The CDR3 is 13 amino acids. Germline V gene data show CDR1 as WSHSY and CDR2 as SAAADI. Trimming removed 4 bases from V and 1 base from J, with 7 bases in between. In nucleotides, the CDR3 is TGCGCCAGCAGTGCACAGGAGAACACTGAAGCTTTCTTT. Its translation: CASSAQENTEAFF.

The chain has TRBV27 and TRBJ1-2; no clear D. The ends were cut back, 4 bases at V and 4 bases at J, with 10 bases in the middle. Per germline, CDR1 MNHEY and CDR2 SMNVEV (reference sequence). This CDR3 comprises 13 residues. CDR3 in amino acids: CASSSMPSYGYTF. The CDR3 bases are TGTGCCAGCAGTTCGATGCCGAGCTATGGCTACACCTTC.

The chain joins TRBV9 to TRBJ2-3; 10 nucleotides line up with TRBD2. Looked up from germline, CDR1 is SGDLS and CDR2 is YYNGEE. This CDR3 has 14 amino acids. V lost 2 bases, J lost 6 bases, and 3 bases stayed unmatched. Here the CDR3 DNA reads TGTGCCAGCAGCGTTCTAGCGGGAGATGATACGCAGTATTTT. Protein sequence: CASSVLAGDDTQYF.

The chain links TRBV7-9 to TRBJ2-7; D perhaps matches TRBD1 (6 bases). This CDR3 comprises 16 residues. V was trimmed by 2 bases and J by 0 bases, leaving 14 bases between them. Germline lookup yields CDR1 SEHNR and CDR2 FQNEAQ (reference sequence). The CDR3 DNA is TGTGCCAGCAGCTTAATGCGCTGGGACATCTCCTACGAGCAGTACTTC. Protein product: CASSLMRWDISYEQYF.

The chain recombines TRBV6-5 with TRBJ2-7; possible D gene TRBD1, 6 bases. Trimming took 7 bases from V and 1 from J, leaving 14 bases between them. CDR3 size: 14 residues. The germline V gene has CDR1 MNHEY and CDR2 SVGAGI. CDR3 nucleotides: TGTGCCAGCATGGCCCGGGACACGTCCTACGAGCAGTACTTC. Translated: CASMARDTSYEQYF.